The 20 T cell receptor beta chains reported below all come from one sample, sequenced in a study of T cells in Graves' hyperthyroidism and ophthalmopathy. RNA transcripts served as the template for amplifying TCR beta CDR3 regions. First-round RT-PCR with HTBI primers amplified the TCR CDR3 region. TCRdb used MiXCR to reprocess the multiplex PCR reads, holding one entry per CDR3 protein. The sample lists about 400,000 distinct CDR3 sequences; approximately 14% were seen once. What was sequenced was blood. Every receptor here comes from a woman younger than 30 with Graves' hyperthyroidism.

This clonotype was seen ten or more times. The V gene is TRBV2, the J gene TRBJ2-5; 16 bases line up with TRBD2. Looked up from germline, CDR1 is SNHLY and CDR2 is FYNNEI. Germline trimming cut 7 bases from V and 4 bases from J; bases unmatched to any gene: 12. The CDR3 is 18 amino acids. In DNA, the CDR3 is TGTGCCAGCAAAAAAGGGACTAGCGGGGGGGCCGTTGGAGAGACCCAGTACTTC. Translation gives CASKKGTSGGAVGETQYF.

As DNA, the CDR3 is TGTGCCAGCAGGGCGTGGACGGGGAACACCGGGGAGCTGTTTTTT. It translates to CASRAWTGNTGELFF. The V gene is TRBV6-4, the J gene TRBJ2-2; D not certain. Germline lookup yields CDR1 MRHNA and CDR2 SNTAGT. Trimming took 6 bases from V and 1 from J, leaving 12 bases between them. This CDR3 has 15 residues.

This clonotype was seen at least ten times. The J gene is TRBJ2-7, the V gene TRBV10-3; D possibly uses TRBD1 or TRBD2 (5 bases each). Germline V gene sequence: CDR1 ENHRY, CDR2 SYGVKD. CDR3 length equals 16 residues. Deletions cut 4 bases from V and 0 bases from J, with 16 bases between. DNA for the CDR3: TGTGCCATCAGTGGAGCGGAGGCAGGGAGCTCCTACGAGCAGTACTTC. Translated: CAISGAEAGSSYEQYF.

This clonotype was recorded many times. V is TRBV12-5 and J is TRBJ2-1, with TRBD1 matching over 7 bases. The V gene's germline CDR1 is LGHNT and CDR2 FRNRAP. The CDR3 covers 14 residues. Germline trimming cut 3 bases from V and 7 bases from J; bases unmatched to any gene: 6. CDR3 sequence: CASGLSGGRNEQFF. CDR3 DNA sequence: TGTGCTAGTGGTTTATCAGGGGGTCGTAATGAGCAGTTCTTC.

This clonotype was counted at least ten times. The V call is TRBV9, the J call TRBJ2-1, with 8 nucleotides matching TRBD1. The germline V gene encodes CDR1 SGDLS and CDR2 YYNGEE. Trimming removed 3 bases from V and 4 bases from J; junction bases left unmatched: 3. The CDR3 is 14 amino acids. CDR3 protein: CASSDTGGYNEQFF. The CDR3 DNA reads TGTGCCAGCAGCGATACAGGGGGTTACAATGAGCAGTTCTTC.

The V gene is TRBV7-2, the J gene TRBJ2-5; TRBD2 agrees at 8 bases. CDR1 SGHTA and CDR2 FQGNSA come from the germline V gene. Unmatched junction bases numbered 6, after V lost 1 base and J lost 2 bases. This CDR3 has 16 residues. The CDR3 nucleotides read TGTGCCAGCAGCTTAGAGCGGGGGCTGGGACAAGAGACCCAGTACTTC. It translates to CASSLERGLGQETQYF.

This chain links TRBV13 with TRBJ2-1; unclear D gene. The V end was cut by 1 base, the J end by 8 bases, with 15 bases between. This CDR3 is 15 amino acids long. Germline loops: CDR1 PRHDT, CDR2 FYEKMQ (reference sequence). The CDR3 reads CASSLAAHAEDEQFF. In DNA, the CDR3 is TGTGCCAGCAGCTTAGCGGCCCATGCTGAGGATGAGCAGTTCTTC. Full variable domain (remainder filled in from reference TRBV13 and TRBJ2-1): AAGVIQSPRHLIKEKRETATLKCYPIPRHDTVYWYQQGPGQDPQFLISFYEKMQSDKGSIPDRFSAQQFSDYHSELNMSSLELGDSALYFCASSLAAHAEDEQFFGPGTRLTVL.

The V and J genes are TRBV5-5 and TRBJ2-3, with a possible D match to TRBD1 (6 bases). V was clipped by 7 bases and J by 2 bases, with 11 bases between them. Per the germline V gene, CDR1 is SGHKS and CDR2 is YYEKEE (reference sequence). This CDR3 is built from 13 residues. CDR3 region: CASGRTATDTQYF. CDR3 sequence (DNA): TGTGCCAGCGGCAGGACAGCCACAGATACGCAGTATTTT.

This clonotype was seen more than once but under ten times. The chain joins TRBV30 to TRBJ1-2; D not certain. Deletions cut 4 bases from V and 4 bases from J, with 10 bases between. The CDR3 runs 12 residues. The germline V gene has CDR1 GTSNPN and CDR2 SVGIG (reference sequence). In nucleotides, the CDR3 is TGTGCCTGGACGAACGGATTCTATGGCTACACCTTC. Translating gives CAWTNGFYGYTF.

Of note for this clonotype: A much bigger clone sits one base away, suggesting this may be a read error. The chain joins TRBV29-1 to TRBJ2-3, with D tentatively TRBD2 (5 bases). There are 14 residues in the CDR3. Germline V gene data show CDR1 as SQVTM and CDR2 as ANQGSEA. CDR3 coding DNA: TGCGGCTCCAAATCCGGACTCAGAGGGGATACGCAGTATTTT. Its protein product is CGSKSGLRGDTQYF.

This clonotype was recorded many times. The chain has TRBV30 and TRBJ1-1, with 12 nucleotides matching TRBD1. J lost 8 bases, V lost 8 bases, and 9 bases had no gene match. This CDR3 spans 13 amino acids. Germline CDR1 is GTSNPN and CDR2 is SVGIG (reference sequence). The CDR3 nucleotides are TGTGCCGGACTGGGACAGGGGGCTTCGGAAGCTTTCTTT. Translation: CAGLGQGASEAFF.

In its sample, this clonotype was seen many times. This chain uses TRBV5-5 with TRBJ2-7; 8 bases fit TRBD2. The CDR3 contains 15 residues. J was trimmed by 3 bases and V by 2 bases; bases with no gene match: 7. In germline, CDR1 is SGHKS, CDR2 YYEKEE (reference sequence). CDR3 bases: TGTGCCAGCAGCTTAGGTTCAGCGGGAGTCTACGAGCAGTACTTC. Protein sequence: CASSLGSAGVYEQYF.

This clonotype was detected ten times or more. The V call is TRBV6-5, the J call TRBJ2-7; 10 bases align to TRBD2. The CDR3 runs to 16 residues. Per germline, CDR1 MNHEY and CDR2 SVGAGI. V lost 4 bases to trimming and J lost 0 bases; unmatched junction nucleotides: 6. CDR3 bases: TGTGCCAGCAGTTTGGCGCGACTAGCGGGCTCCTACGAGCAGTACTTC. Its protein product is CASSLARLAGSYEQYF.

This clonotype appeared many times. The CDR3 is CASSQDLGGDTQYF. CDR3 in DNA: TGTGCCAGCAGCCAAGATTTAGGAGGAGATACGCAGTATTTT. The J gene is TRBJ2-3, the V gene TRBV3-1; D might be TRBD2 (5 bases). V was shortened by 0 bases and J by 5 bases, with 9 bases between the two germline ends. Germline CDR1 and CDR2: LGHDT and YNNKEL (reference sequence). This CDR3 region has 14 residues.

The CDR3 spells CASSINSGRTAHEQFF. The CDR3 region has the DNA TGTGCCAGCAGCATTAATAGCGGGAGGACGGCCCATGAGCAGTTCTTC. The V and J genes are TRBV6-1 and TRBJ2-1, with TRBD2 identical over 10 bases. The germline V gene encodes CDR1 MNHNS and CDR2 SASEGT. V lost 6 bases, J lost 8 bases, and 13 bases stayed unmatched. The CDR3 sequence is 16 residues long.

This clonotype was observed at least ten times. The chain has TRBV12-3 or TRBV12-4 and TRBJ1-2; 8 bases map to TRBD1. V was pared by 10 bases and J by 11 bases, with 6 bases of the junction left unmatched. The CDR3 totals 10 residues. The DNA of the CDR3 is TGTGCCATCCGACAGGGGTGGTACACCTTC. This gives the protein CAIRQGWYTF.

This clonotype was observed many times. The chain employs TRBV29-1 and TRBJ1-2; a weak D match, TRBD1 (5 bases). CDR3 length: 14 residues. V lost 2 bases to trimming and J lost 3 bases, with 13 bases between them. CDR1 and CDR2 from the germline V gene are SQVTM and ANQGSEA. CDR3 DNA: TGCAGCGTTGAAAAGCTTGGGGGAGACTATGGCTACACCTTC. Amino acids: CSVEKLGGDYGYTF.

This clonotype came up many times. The V call is TRBV5-8, the J call TRBJ2-1, with TRBD2 matching 14 bases. Trimming removed 4 bases from V and 8 bases from J; junction bases left unmatched: 11. The germline gives CDR1 SGHTS, CDR2 YDEGEE. CDR3 length equals 17 residues. CDR3: CASSPGGLAGALDEQFF. The DNA of the CDR3 is TGTGCCAGCAGCCCTGGGGGACTAGCGGGGGCCCTAGATGAGCAGTTCTTC.

The V call is TRBV28, the J call TRBJ1-4, with D possibly being TRBD1 (6 bases). This CDR3 is 14 amino acids long. CDR1 is MDHEN, CDR2 SYDVKM, per germline. The V gene lost 6 bases and the J gene lost 4 bases, with 12 bases spanning the gap. The CDR3 DNA follows: TGTGCCAGCAGCTCCGGGGGCGGTAATGAAAAACTGTTTTTT. It yields the protein CASSSGGGNEKLFF.

In its sample, this clonotype was seen many times. The chain joins TRBV20-1 to TRBJ2-7; no clear D. Germline CDR1 is DFQATT and CDR2 is SNEGSKA (reference sequence). Trimming took off 6 bases at V and 6 bases at J, with 18 bases between the two ends. This CDR3 spans 13 amino acids. The DNA for the CDR3 is TGCAGTGCCCCCCTCGGCGACGGCCCCGAGCAGTACTTC. Residues: CSAPLGDGPEQYF.